The next 3 T cell receptor beta chains were all read from a single sample in a study of Graves' ophthalmopathy and Graves' hyperthyroidism. Transcripts of RNA were the source for amplifying TCR beta CDR3 regions. First-round RT-PCR relied on HTBI primers, and a second-round multiplex PCR came next. TCRdb re-analysed the multiplex PCR reads in MiXCR, keeping a single row per CDR3 protein. The data show about 400,000 distinct CDR3 sequences, with 15% seen just once and approximately 7% held by the top ten. The specimen sequenced was peripheral blood. All receptors come from a woman aged 18-29 years with stable Graves' hyperthyroidism.

This clonotype was recorded at least ten times. This chain links TRBV5-1 with TRBJ1-1; the match to TRBD1 covers 8 bases. The CDR3 contains 15 residues. Germline V gene data show CDR1 as SGHRS and CDR2 as YFSETQ. J lost 2 bases, V lost 4 bases, and 7 bases had no gene match. The chain's CDR3 is CASSAGQGQNTEAFF. The CDR3 DNA reads as TGCGCCAGCAGCGCCGGACAGGGTCAAAACACTGAAGCTTTCTTT.

The chain uses TRBV12-3 or TRBV12-4 and TRBJ2-2; 12 positions agree with TRBD2. The CDR3 extends over 18 amino acids. The J segment lost 3 bases and the V segment lost 3 bases, leaving 8 bases of the junction unmatched. The CDR3 sequence: CASSFPTSGGLYTGELFF. The CDR3 DNA sequence: TGTGCCAGCAGTTTTCCGACTAGCGGGGGCTTATACACCGGGGAGCTGTTTTTT.

This clonotype was recorded at least ten times. This chain uses TRBV29-1 with TRBJ1-2; possible D gene TRBD1, 6 bases. CDR1 is SQVTM and CDR2 is ANQGSEA in the germline V gene. The CDR3 contains 13 residues. V lost 2 bases, J lost 5 bases, and 12 bases lay in between. The CDR3 coding sequence is TGCAGCGTTGAAAAGGACAGACATTATGGCTACACCTTC. Its translation: CSVEKDRHYGYTF.